The following is a TCR beta chain sequence with its context. The antigen remains undetermined. The sample is drawn from a study of cytomegalovirus exposure and HLA in healthy donors. Overall study results and limits: Reportedly, diagnosis of cytomegalovirus status by the classifier showed high specificity and sensitivity.

V lost 3 bases, J lost 3 bases, and 14 bases lay in between. This CDR3 spans 16 amino acids. From germline, CDR1 is MNHNS and CDR2 SASEGT. Data came from immunoSEQ multiplex PCR; TCRdb stores just in-frame clones and leaves some out. The sample yields 150,000 to 200,000 clones, 65% to 90% seen once. The TCR sequence derives from a woman aged 25-40 years in good health and CMV-seropositive. Sample: PBMCs. The V gene is TRBV6-1, the J gene TRBJ2-2; D is perhaps TRBD2 (6 bases). The chain's CDR3 is CASSEVGGIHTGELFF. The DNA of the CDR3 is TGTGCCAGCAGTGAGGTCGGGGGAATACACACCGGGGAGCTGTTTTTT.